This TCR beta chain was documented in a study of blood T cell repertoires in COVID-19. Study-level information: Some COVID-19 samples were acute and others convalescent; all came from the United States, Italy and Spain.

Trimming pared 4 bases from V and 1 base from J, leaving 14 bases between. Germline lookup yields CDR1 SGHNT and CDR2 YYREEE (reference sequence). The CDR3 has 15 residues. As handled by the study authors: Amplified reference gene primers provided the basis for estimating nucleated cell counts. The data were produced by immunoSEQ multiplex PCR, yet TCRdb's version contains in-frame clones alone and is incomplete. V, J and clone size were drawn from that table, and D and trimming were deduced from the DNA. Of 130,000 or so clones listed, just under 85% are singletons. In its sample, this clone was seen once.

This sequence was found in an elderly woman with acute or convalescent COVID-19. Material for sequencing was peripheral blood. V is TRBV5-4 and J is TRBJ1-1; D is undetermined. The CDR3 reads CASSPPGRPNTEAFF. DNA for the CDR3: TGTGCCAGCAGCCCACCGGGAAGACCGAACACTGAAGCTTTCTTT.